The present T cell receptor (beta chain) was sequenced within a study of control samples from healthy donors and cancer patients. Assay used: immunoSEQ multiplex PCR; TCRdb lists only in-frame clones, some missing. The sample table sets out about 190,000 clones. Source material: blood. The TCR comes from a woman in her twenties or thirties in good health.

The DNA for the CDR3 is TGTGCCAGCAGCTTGGAGGGGTTCGGTGCCCCGAATGAAAAACTGTTTTTT. It codes for CASSLEGFGAPNEKLFF. The chain is built from TRBV5-6 and TRBJ1-4; weak D call: TRBD1 (5 bases). CDR1 and CDR2 (germline): SGHDT, YYEEEE. The CDR3 has 17 residues. V lost 0 bases and J lost 5, with 17 bases in between.